A single sample is the source of the 20 T cell receptor beta chains below, sequenced in a study of T cell responses to AZD1222 COVID-19 vaccine. This table comes from immunoSEQ multiplex PCR, and its TCRdb copy is limited to in-frame clones, with some not included. The repertoire holds tens of thousands of clones, roughly 90% seen once, with under 7% in the top ten. The specimen comprised peripheral blood, sampled on day 0 of AZD1222 vaccination. Receptor source: an adult in good health.

CDR3 in amino acids: CASNRGLDTQYF. DNA for the CDR3: TGTGCCAGCAACAGGGGGCTGGATACGCAGTATTTT. The rearrangement joins TRBV12-3 or TRBV12-4 to TRBJ2-3; 9 bases align to TRBD1. Trimming took 7 bases from V and 6 from J; bases not matched to a gene: 2. The CDR3 runs to 12 residues.

The J gene is TRBJ2-5, the V gene TRBV27, with D unresolved. The germline V gene has CDR1 MNHEY and CDR2 SMNVEV (reference sequence). The CDR3 consists of 14 residues. V was shortened by 1 base and J by 0 bases, with 6 bases between the two germline ends. The CDR3 region has the DNA TGTGCCAGCAGTTTATATGGCTACCAAGAGACCCAGTACTTC. Its protein is CASSLYGYQETQYF.

V gene TRBV7-2 combines with J gene TRBJ1-5; the D gene is possibly TRBD1 (6 bases). This CDR3 has 13 residues. The germline V gene encodes CDR1 SGHTA and CDR2 FQGNSA. Trimming removed 4 bases at V and 5 bases at J, with 9 bases between. The CDR3 DNA reads as TGTGCCAGCAGCTCAAACAGGGATCAGCCCCAGCATTTT. It specifies CASSSNRDQPQHF.

The rearrangement uses TRBV19 and TRBJ1-5; D gene unclear. V shed 6 bases and J shed 2 bases, with 14 bases lying between them. This CDR3 region has 15 residues. Germline V gene lookup returns CDR1 LNHDA and CDR2 SQIVND (reference sequence). CDR3 in amino acids: CASSPTGSGNQPQHF. CDR3 in DNA: TGTGCCAGTAGCCCGACGGGGTCGGGCAATCAGCCCCAGCATTTT.

The DNA for the CDR3 is TGTGCCACCAGCAGAGTCGGGAAGTCTGAAGCTTTCTTT. It specifies CATSRVGKSEAFF. V usage is TRBV15 and J usage is TRBJ1-1, with no clear D. CDR3 length: 13 amino acids. Germline V gene data show CDR1 as LNHNV and CDR2 as YYDKDF (reference sequence). V lost 1 base and J lost 6, with 9 bases in between.

This clone was detected only once. This chain connects TRBV18 to TRBJ2-1, with TRBD1 as a possible D gene (5 bases). V lost 5 bases and J 1 base, leaving 15 bases between the germline ends. This CDR3 spans 16 amino acids. Per the germline V gene, CDR1 is KGHSH and CDR2 is LQKENI. The CDR3 DNA follows: TGTGCCAGCTCAACCAGTAGGGGCGCTTCCTACAATGAGCAGTTCTTC. Translation gives CASSTSRGASYNEQFF.

This chain connects TRBV11-2 to TRBJ1-6; D is undetermined. CDR1 and CDR2 from the germline V gene are SGHAT and FQNNGV. V was trimmed by 0 bases and J by 7 bases, leaving 13 bases between them. This CDR3 spans 16 amino acids. The CDR3 region is CASSLDWAGTNSPLHF. The CDR3 DNA follows: TGTGCCAGCAGCTTAGATTGGGCAGGAACCAATTCACCCCTCCACTTT. Variable domain in full (rest from reference TRBV11-2 and TRBJ1-6): EAGVAQSPRYKIIEKRQSVAFWCNPISGHATLYWYQQILGQGPKLLIQFQNNGVVDDSQLPKDRFSAERLKGVDSTLKIQPAKLEDSAVYLCASSLDWAGTNSPLHFGNGTRLTVT.

The rearrangement uses TRBV11-2 and TRBJ2-1; perhaps TRBD1 as D (5 bases). This CDR3 has 14 amino acids. The V end was cut by 5 bases, the J end by 5 bases, with 13 bases between. Germline V gene lookup returns CDR1 SGHAT and CDR2 FQNNGV. The CDR3: CASSHVAGNNEQFF. The CDR3 coding sequence is TGTGCCAGCAGCCACGTGGCAGGGAACAATGAGCAGTTCTTC.

The chain combines TRBV4-3 with TRBJ2-1; D not certain. The CDR3 loop spans 15 amino acids. Germline CDR1 and CDR2: LGHNA and YSLEER. Between the trimmed V and J ends, which lost 1 base and 3 bases, there was a span of 10 bases. As DNA, the CDR3 is TGCGCCAGCAGCCAAGGAGGCAGTTACTACAATGAGCAGTTCTTC. The encoded protein is CASSQGGSYYNEQFF.

This clone appeared a single time. This rearrangement joins TRBV7-8 to TRBJ2-7; 10 positions match TRBD2. Germline CDR1 reads SGHVS; CDR2 reads FQNEAQ. After removal of 5 bases from V and 2 bases from J, the junction contained 3 bases not matched to a gene. This CDR3 contains 14 residues. CDR3 sequence reads: CASSPSGSPYEQYF. The CDR3 region has the DNA TGTGCCAGCAGCCCTAGCGGGAGTCCCTACGAGCAGTACTTC. Full variable domain (remainder filled in from reference TRBV7-8 and TRBJ2-7): GAGVSQSPRYKVAKRGQDVALRCDPISGHVSLFWYQQALGQGPEFLTYFQNEAQLDKSGLPSDRFFAERPEGSVSTLKIQRTQQEDSAVYLCASSPSGSPYEQYFGPGTRLTVT.

As regards this clone: Other DNA variants within this sample encode the same CDR3. This chain uses TRBV9 with TRBJ2-5; D perhaps matches TRBD1 (5 bases). With 3 bases removed from V and 5 bases from J, the gap between germline ends came to 5 bases. This CDR3 region has 11 residues. Germline CDR1 and CDR2: SGDLS and YYNGEE. CDR3 amino acids: CASSEGETQYF. CDR3 sequence (DNA): TGTGCCAGCAGCGAGGGGGAGACCCAGTACTTC.

Notes on this clone: A read error may account for a junction end that differs from germline. The CDR3 DNA is TGTGCCAGCAGTTTTTCCTCGGTGCACCGGGGAGCTGTTTTT. Its translation is CASSFSSVHRGAVF. This sequence joins TRBV28 and TRBJ2-2, with a weak D call TRBD2 (5 bases). The CDR3 loop spans 14 amino acids. Germline CDR1 reads MDHEN; CDR2 reads SYDVKM.

This chain links TRBV5-6 with TRBJ2-3; the D is unclear. The germline V and J ends were trimmed by 1 base and 3 bases, with 9 bases remaining between them. Germline lookup yields CDR1 SGHDT and CDR2 YYEEEE. The CDR3 totals 14 residues. The CDR3 protein is CASSLLTGTDTQYF. The CDR3 DNA reads as TGTGCCAGCAGCTTGTTAACTGGGACAGATACGCAGTATTTT.

The chain uses TRBV5-8 and TRBJ2-1; TRBD2 might be the D (6 bases). The V end lost 0 bases, the J end lost 0 bases, and 13 bases lay between the germline ends. This CDR3 spans 17 amino acids. Germline V lookup: CDR1 SGHTS, CDR2 YDEGEE. CDR3 sequence reads: CASSLGPSASSYNEQFF. CDR3 DNA sequence: TGTGCCAGCAGCTTGGGGCCTAGCGCTAGCTCCTACAATGAGCAGTTCTTC.

The chain links TRBV19 to TRBJ2-7; tentatively, D is TRBD1 or TRBD2 (5 bases each). The V end lost 5 bases, the J end lost 3 bases, and 11 bases lay between the germline ends. CDR3 length equals 13 residues. From germline, CDR1 is LNHDA and CDR2 SQIVND (reference sequence). CDR3 residues: CASSPGPVYEQYF. CDR3 nucleotide sequence: TGTGCCAGTAGTCCGGGACCGGTCTACGAGCAGTACTTC.

This chain uses TRBV11-2 with TRBJ2-1, with a tentative D call TRBD1 (5 bases). This CDR3 has 11 amino acids. Trimming cost V 3 bases and J 9 bases, with 6 bases left between them. Germline assignment: CDR1 SGHAT and CDR2 FQNNGV. CDR3 sequence: CASSLGREQFF. The CDR3 nucleotides are TGTGCCAGCAGCTTGGGGCGTGAGCAGTTCTTC.

This clone occurred once. The chain combines TRBV18 with TRBJ2-7; TRBD2 matches at 9 bases. After removal of 3 bases from V and 4 bases from J, the junction contained 10 bases not matched to a gene. Germline CDR1 is KGHSH and CDR2 is LQKENI. This CDR3 has 16 residues. CDR3 sequence: CASSPSPLAGLYEQYF. CDR3 nucleotide sequence: TGTGCCAGCTCACCGTCTCCACTAGCGGGTTTATACGAGCAGTACTTC.

The gene calls are TRBV6-7 and TRBJ2-5; TRBD2 might be the D (5 bases). TRBV6-7 is filed as an ORF, its function uncertain. Trimming took off 0 bases at V and 4 bases at J, with 18 bases between the two ends. The CDR3 has 17 amino acids. The CDR3, as DNA: TGTGCCAGCAGTTACTCGGTACGAGGGAGTTGGTTAGAGACCCAGTACTTC. It translates to CASSYSVRGSWLETQYF.

The chain couples TRBV27 to TRBJ1-4, with 9 positions matching TRBD1. Losses at the gene ends were 6 bases for V and 5 bases for J; bases not matched to a gene: 7. Looked up from germline, CDR1 is MNHEY and CDR2 is SMNVEV (reference sequence). This CDR3 is 15 amino acids long. CDR3 in amino acids: CASSPIGTGNEKLFF. The CDR3 nucleotides are TGTGCCAGCAGCCCTATCGGGACAGGGAATGAAAAACTGTTTTTT.

V and J are TRBV5-6 and TRBJ2-7, with a possible D match to TRBD2 (6 bases). Germline CDR1 reads SGHDT; CDR2 reads YYEEEE. V was shortened by 4 bases and J by 0 bases, with 14 bases between the two germline ends. This CDR3 spans 15 amino acids. Written as DNA, the CDR3 is TGTGCCAGCAGCCCGGGAGCCGGGGGCTCCTACGAGCAGTACTTC. Residues: CASSPGAGGSYEQYF. Full variable domain (outside the CDR3, taken from reference TRBV5-6 and TRBJ2-7): DAGVTQSPTHLIKTRGQQVTLRCSPKSGHDTVSWYQQALGQGPQFIFQYYEEEERQRGNFPDRFSGHQFPNYSSELNVNALLLGDSALYLCASSPGAGGSYEQYFGPGTRLTVT.